The TCR beta chain described here comes from a study of identical twins. Study-wide findings and caveats: Abundant beta clonotypes from cord blood bore fewer insertions; memory repertoires lacked this pattern.

The CDR3 has 17 residues. The germline CDR1 and CDR2 sequences are KGHSH and LQKENI. Trimming removed 6 bases from V and 3 bases from J; junction bases left unmatched: 16. As regards this clonotype: No antigen is known for it.

TCRdb re-analysed the 5' RACE reads in MiXCR, keeping a single row per CDR3 protein. The data hold 450,000 to 650,000 distinct CDR3 sequences, with roughly 15% observed a single time. Separately, the same data were catalogued under a study of yellow fever vaccine responses in identical twins.

V is TRBV18 and J is TRBJ2-5, with 7 bases that match TRBD2. Material for sequencing was CD4+ T cells sorted from blood. This sequence originates from a woman between 18 and 29 years old in good health. The CDR3 DNA sequence: TGTGCCAGCTCCCCCCGAGCGTCGAGGGAGGGCAAAGAGACCCAGTACTTC. Protein sequence: CASSPRASREGKETQYF.